Listed here are 22 T cell receptor beta chains from one sample, sequenced in a study of cytomegalovirus exposure and HLA in healthy donors. PCR was performed using 60 Vbeta and 13 Jbeta primers. Repertoires were generated with immunoSEQ multiplex PCR, while TCRdb's copy carries only in-frame clones and drops some. The sample shows 150,000 to 200,000 clones, roughly 80% of them seen only once. Sequencing input: PBMCs. The receptors shown here come from a man younger than 30 in good health and CMV-seronegative.

This chain connects TRBV6-6 to TRBJ1-2; TRBD1 agrees at 7 bases. CDR1 and CDR2 from the germline V gene are MNHNY and SVGAGI (reference sequence). This CDR3 spans 15 amino acids. Losses at the gene ends were 4 bases for V and 1 base for J; bases not matched to a gene: 6. The CDR3 DNA reads as TGTGCCAGCAGTTTGCCCGACAGGGATAACTATGGCTACACCTTC. It specifies CASSLPDRDNYGYTF.

The rearrangement joins TRBV27 to TRBJ2-7; 9 bases are shared with TRBD2. The CDR3 loop spans 14 amino acids. V trimming: 4 bases; J trimming: 5 bases; junction bases outside the gene matches: 6. The V gene's germline CDR1 is MNHEY and CDR2 SMNVEV (reference sequence). The CDR3 sequence: CASSWSSGVNEQYF. The CDR3 nucleotides are TGTGCCAGCAGTTGGTCTAGCGGGGTAAACGAGCAGTACTTC.

The chain has TRBV18 and TRBJ1-1; a weak D match, TRBD1 (6 bases). The CDR3 runs to 16 residues. Trimming took 4 bases from V and 0 from J, leaving 15 bases between them. Germline V gene sequence: CDR1 KGHSH, CDR2 LQKENI. The CDR3 DNA reads as TGTGCCAGCTCACAGGGGGACGGCAACATGAACACTGAAGCTTTCTTT. Amino acid sequence: CASSQGDGNMNTEAFF.

The chain combines TRBV7-2 with TRBJ2-3, with D maybe TRBD2 (5 bases). Germline V CDR1 and CDR2: SGHTA, FQGNSA. The length of the CDR3 is 13 residues. V was cut by 4 bases and J by 8 bases, with 13 bases left in between. The chain's CDR3 is CASSSTNGGTQYF. The CDR3 DNA reads as TGTGCCAGCAGCTCCACTAACGGAGGTACGCAGTATTTT. Looking up the rest from reference TRBV7-2 and TRBJ2-3 gives the full variable domain: GAGVSQSPSNKVTEKGKDVELRCDPISGHTALYWYRQSLGQGLEFLIYFQGNSAPDKSGLPSDRFSAERTGGSVSTLTIQRTQQEDSAVYLCASSSTNGGTQYFGPGTRLTVL.

The rearrangement uses TRBV4-1 and TRBJ2-2, with 8 bases lining up with TRBD1. Germline loops: CDR1 MGHRA, CDR2 YSYEKL. Trimming at V came to 6 bases and at J to 4 bases, leaving 7 bases not matched to a gene. The CDR3 contains 15 residues. The CDR3 spells CASRSGQGATGELFF. The CDR3 coding sequence is TGCGCCAGCAGGTCCGGGCAGGGGGCCACCGGGGAGCTGTTTTTT.

The chain recombines TRBV7-3 with TRBJ1-6, with a possible D match to TRBD1 (6 bases). CDR3 size: 15 residues. The germline CDR1 and CDR2 sequences are SGHTA and FQGTGA. V gave up 5 bases and J gave up 10 bases, with 18 bases separating them. The CDR3 here is CASSPSGGAGSPLHF. As DNA, the CDR3 is TGTGCCAGCAGCCCCTCGGGGGGCGCCGGGTCACCCCTCCACTTT.

In its sample, this clone was seen once. This chain joins TRBV6-5 and TRBJ2-7, with a possible D match to TRBD1 (6 bases). This CDR3 comprises 15 residues. V was trimmed by 7 bases and J by 3 bases, leaving 19 bases between them. Germline V lookup: CDR1 MNHEY, CDR2 SVGAGI. The CDR3 reads CASIPGTQVLYEQYF. Written as DNA, the CDR3 is TGTGCCAGCATACCAGGGACACAGGTTCTCTACGAGCAGTACTTC.

The V call is TRBV7-9, the J call TRBJ2-4, with 11 bases that match TRBD2. This CDR3 has 19 residues. Looked up from germline, CDR1 is SEHNR and CDR2 is FQNEAQ (reference sequence). The junction had 10 bases not matched to a gene; V was cut back by 2 bases and J by 1 base. The CDR3 region is CASSLNPTSGNGAKNIQYF. DNA of the CDR3: TGTGCCAGCAGCTTAAATCCGACTAGCGGGAACGGGGCCAAAAACATTCAGTACTTC.

This chain uses TRBV6-4 with TRBJ2-3, with 10 positions matching TRBD2. CDR3 length equals 18 residues. CDR1 and CDR2 (germline): MRHNA, SNTAGT. Germline trimming cut 0 bases from V and 1 base from J; bases unmatched to any gene: 7. This chain's CDR3 is CASSDSARSGGGTDTQYF. The CDR3 nucleotides read TGTGCCAGCAGTGACTCGGCCCGAAGCGGGGGGGGCACAGATACGCAGTATTTT.

The genes are TRBV9 and TRBJ2-1, with a possible D match to TRBD1 (5 bases). Germline V gives CDR1 SGDLS, CDR2 YYNGEE. This CDR3 contains 13 residues. V gave up 7 bases and J gave up 6 bases, with 14 bases separating them. CDR3 coding DNA: TGTGCCAGCTCCCGGACACTTACCAATGAGCAGTTCTTC. Protein product: CASSRTLTNEQFF.

The rearrangement uses TRBV10-3 and TRBJ2-7; D not certain. The CDR3 covers 12 residues. Germline V gene lookup returns CDR1 ENHRY and CDR2 SYGVKD. Trimming removed 4 bases at V and 0 bases at J, with 4 bases between. The CDR3 loop is CAISVNSYEQYF. DNA of the CDR3: TGTGCCATCAGTGTAAACTCCTACGAGCAGTACTTC.

The chain recombines TRBV7-9 with TRBJ2-1, with TRBD2 as a possible D gene (6 bases). Germline V gene lookup returns CDR1 SEHNR and CDR2 FQNEAQ (reference sequence). The ends were cut back, 5 bases at V and 4 bases at J, with 12 bases in the middle. This CDR3 comprises 14 residues. CDR3 region: CASSAGTRYNEQFF. CDR3 nucleotide sequence: TGTGCCAGCAGCGCAGGGACTCGGTACAATGAGCAGTTCTTC.

This sequence joins TRBV14 and TRBJ2-1; D may be TRBD1 (5 bases). This CDR3 has 12 residues. Deletions cut 8 bases from V and 9 bases from J, with 14 bases between. CDR1 and CDR2 from the germline V gene are SGHDN and FVKESK. In nucleotides, the CDR3 is TGTGCCAGCGCCCCACTGGGGCGTGAGCAGTTCTTC. This gives the protein CASAPLGREQFF.

The rearrangement links TRBV6-6 to TRBJ2-5; TRBD2 is a possible D gene (5 bases). Per germline, CDR1 MNHNY and CDR2 SVGAGI (reference sequence). V gave up 2 bases and J gave up 5 bases, with 6 bases separating them. This CDR3 has 12 residues. CDR3 sequence: CASSYGGETQYF. The CDR3, as DNA: TGTGCCAGCAGTTACGGCGGGGAGACCCAGTACTTC.

The chain combines TRBV5-6 with TRBJ2-3; tentative D call: TRBD2 (5 bases). The germline CDR1 and CDR2 sequences are SGHDT and YYEEEE. V dropped 2 bases and J dropped 1 base, with 11 bases sitting between them. The CDR3 is 15 amino acids. CDR3 protein: CASSLTRARTDTQYF. In nucleotides, the CDR3 is TGTGCCAGCAGCTTAACGCGGGCCCGCACAGATACGCAGTATTTT.

Written as DNA, the CDR3 is TGTGCCAGCAGCAGAGAAGGGACAACTCACTCTGGGGCCAACGTCCTGACTTTC. Encoded protein: CASSREGTTHSGANVLTF. The chain couples TRBV13 to TRBJ2-6; a weak D match, TRBD1 (6 bases). Between the trimmed V and J ends, which lost 5 bases and 0 bases, there was a span of 17 bases. CDR3 size: 18 residues. Germline CDR1 reads PRHDT; CDR2 reads FYEKMQ (reference sequence).

J is TRBJ2-7 and V is TRBV7-2; 9 bases match TRBD2. There are 14 residues in the CDR3. In germline, CDR1 is SGHTA, CDR2 FQGNSA. The ends lost 3 bases at V and 5 bases at J; junction bases unmatched: 5. The CDR3 DNA is TGTGCCAGCAGCTTCGCGGGAGGGGGCCACGAGCAGTACTTC. Translating it yields CASSFAGGGHEQYF.

The chain links TRBV29-1 to TRBJ2-7, with 10 bases that match TRBD1. The germline CDR1 and CDR2 sequences are SQVTM and ANQGSEA. This CDR3 comprises 14 residues. The V gene end was trimmed by 4 bases and the J gene end by 0 bases; junction bases not matched to a gene: 3. The CDR3 nucleotides are TGCAGCGTTGCCGGGACAGGGGACTCCTACGAGCAGTACTTC. It codes for CSVAGTGDSYEQYF.

A few counts support this clone. The chain couples TRBV5-1 to TRBJ2-7, with D possibly TRBD1 on 6 matching bases. Germline V gives CDR1 SGHRS, CDR2 YFSETQ. V was clipped by 6 bases and J by 3 bases, with 16 bases between them. The CDR3 is 14 residues long. CDR3 coding DNA: TGCGCCAGCACCTATACGACAGGAGACTACGAGCAGTACTTC. Amino acid sequence: CASTYTTGDYEQYF.

The rearrangement links TRBV6-5 to TRBJ2-1, with a tentative D call TRBD1 (6 bases). CDR3 size: 14 residues. Germline CDR1 MNHEY, CDR2 SVGAGI. V was pared by 1 base and J by 6 bases, with 10 bases between. In nucleotides, the CDR3 is TGTGCCAGCAGTTACTTGGGGGCTGCCAATGAGCAGTTCTTC. Amino acid sequence: CASSYLGAANEQFF.

CDR3 coding DNA: TGTGCCAGTAGTACCCACCGGGACAGGGGTAGAGAGACCCAGTACTTC. Its protein product is CASSTHRDRGRETQYF. This chain uses TRBV19 with TRBJ2-5, with 10 bases identical to TRBD1. The V and J ends lost 4 bases and 4 bases, in that order; junction bases with no gene match: 9. CDR3 size: 16 residues. CDR1 and CDR2 from the germline V gene are LNHDA and SQIVND (reference sequence).

This chain joins TRBV6-5 and TRBJ1-5, with 7 bases matching TRBD1. The CDR3 loop spans 13 amino acids. Trimming took 5 bases from V and 4 from J; bases not matched to a gene: 2. CDR1 is MNHEY and CDR2 is SVGAGI in the germline V gene. CDR3 sequence reads: CASSDRANQPQHF. In DNA, the CDR3 is TGTGCCAGCAGTGACAGGGCTAATCAGCCCCAGCATTTT.